The count of the clone carrying this T cell receptor beta chain is one. This entry is derived from a study of tumor T cells in aggressive B-cell lymphoma. Clones were read by immunoSEQ multiplex PCR, and TCRdb kept only the in-frame ones, dropping some. There are about 3,200 clones in the sample; almost 95% occur only once, and less than 8% lies in the top ten. V dropped 6 bases and J dropped 7 bases, with 12 bases sitting between them. CDR1 and CDR2 from the germline V gene are SGHTA and FQGNSA. CDR3 size: 13 residues. The sequencing sample was made of tumor tissue. The chain carries TRBV7-2 and TRBJ1-4, with D possibly being TRBD1 (5 bases). This clonotype was sampled from an adult with diffuse large B cell lymphoma. The CDR3 here is CASSYGGTEKLFF. For the CDR3, the DNA is TGTGCCAGCAGTTACGGGGGAACTGAAAAACTGTTTTTT.